These 31 T cell receptor beta chains originate from one sample sequenced in a study of blood T cell repertoires in COVID-19. Only in-frame clones appear in the TCRdb table, and some are missing; sequencing was by immunoSEQ multiplex PCR. Of over 150,000 clones in the sample, about 86% are singletons; the top ten hold less than 30%. The sample taken for sequencing was peripheral blood. These TCRs come from an older woman with acute or convalescent COVID-19.

The CDR3 sequence is CASSPDRVRVFF. CDR3 coding DNA: TGTGCCAGCAGTCCGGACAGGGTGAGGGTGTTCTTC. The chain uses TRBV6-5 and TRBJ2-1, with 8 bases identical to TRBD1. Germline CDR1 MNHEY, CDR2 SVGAGI. V was pared by 5 bases and J by 15 bases, with 9 bases of the junction left unmatched. The CDR3 covers 12 residues.

This clone was observed a few times. V usage is TRBV28 and J usage is TRBJ1-5, with 7 bases fitting TRBD1. Germline loops: CDR1 MDHEN, CDR2 SYDVKM. The CDR3 runs 15 residues. V was pared by 6 bases and J by 4 bases, with 9 bases of the junction left unmatched. The CDR3 loop reads CASRRGGTANQPQHF. CDR3 in DNA: TGTGCCAGCAGAAGGGGCGGGACAGCAAATCAGCCCCAGCATTTT.

The chain has TRBV12-3 or TRBV12-4 and TRBJ1-5; D gene ambiguous. This CDR3 region has 13 residues. V gave up 2 bases and J gave up 0 bases, with 2 bases separating them. The CDR3 sequence is CASSLHSNQPQHF. As DNA, the CDR3 is TGTGCCAGCAGTTTACATAGCAATCAGCCCCAGCATTTT.

The V and J genes are TRBV27 and TRBJ1-5; the D is unclear. The CDR3 is made up of 15 amino acids. Germline lookup yields CDR1 MNHEY and CDR2 SMNVEV (reference sequence). Between the trimmed V and J ends, which lost 6 bases and 1 base, there was a span of 13 bases. This CDR3 is CASRPGMLSNQPQHF. Here the CDR3 DNA reads TGTGCCAGCAGACCCGGGATGCTAAGCAATCAGCCCCAGCATTTT.

This chain uses TRBV9 with TRBJ2-7; TRBD1 matches at 8 bases. V was clipped by 0 bases and J by 2 bases; unmatched bases: 7. The CDR3 extends over 16 amino acids. Looked up from germline, CDR1 is SGDLS and CDR2 is YYNGEE. As DNA, the CDR3 is TGTGCCAGCAGCGTAGCGGCTGGGACAGGCCCCTACGAGCAGTACTTC. Encoded protein: CASSVAAGTGPYEQYF.

The chain's CDR3 is CASRQGARGTEAFF. The CDR3 DNA reads as TGTGCCAGTAGACAGGGGGCGCGGGGCACTGAAGCTTTCTTT. This chain uses TRBV19 with TRBJ1-1, with 9 bases aligning to TRBD1. There are 14 residues in the CDR3. J lost 4 bases, V lost 6 bases, and 6 bases had no gene match. From germline, CDR1 is LNHDA and CDR2 SQIVND (reference sequence).

The V and J genes are TRBV24-1 and TRBJ1-1; TRBD1 matches 8 bases. Germline values: CDR1 KGHDR, CDR2 SFDVKD. Trimming at V came to 0 bases and at J to 0 bases, leaving 2 bases not matched to a gene. CDR3 length: 16 residues. In nucleotides, the CDR3 is TGTGCCACCAGTGATTTGACAGGGGGGATGAACACTGAAGCTTTCTTT. Encoded protein: CATSDLTGGMNTEAFF.

The chain links TRBV29-1 to TRBJ2-7, with D maybe TRBD1 (5 bases). The CDR3 is 14 residues long. With 5 bases removed from V and 0 bases from J, the gap between germline ends came to 14 bases. Germline V gene sequence: CDR1 SQVTM, CDR2 ANQGSEA. The CDR3 nucleotides read TGCAGCGTTCGGACACTTTCTAGCTCCTACGAGCAGTACTTC. Encoded protein: CSVRTLSSSYEQYF.

The chain carries TRBV9 and TRBJ1-1; D gene uncertain. The germline gives CDR1 SGDLS, CDR2 YYNGEE. The CDR3 contains 14 residues. Trimming cost V 3 bases and J 4 bases, with 13 bases left between them. This chain's CDR3 is CASSARTSGTEAFF. In nucleotides, the CDR3 is TGTGCCAGCAGCGCCCGCACCTCGGGCACTGAAGCTTTCTTT.

The chain uses TRBV3-1 (or the pseudogene TRBV3-2) and TRBJ2-1, with D possibly matching TRBD2 (6 bases). The CDR3 loop spans 14 amino acids. Trimming shortened V by 2 bases and J by 10 bases, and 15 bases separated the two germline ends. The germline gives CDR1 LGHDT, CDR2 YNNKEL (reference sequence). CDR3 amino acids: CASSQSPHRGEQFF. The CDR3 nucleotides read TGTGCCAGCAGCCAATCCCCGCATCGGGGGGAGCAGTTCTTC.

J is TRBJ1-2 and V is TRBV6-6, with D unclear. Germline V gives CDR1 MNHNY, CDR2 SVGAGI (reference sequence). Deletions cut 0 bases from V and 5 bases from J, with 4 bases between. This CDR3 spans 12 amino acids. The CDR3: CASSYSGYGYTF. The DNA of the CDR3 is TGTGCCAGCAGTTACTCCGGGTATGGCTACACCTTC.

This CDR3 reads CASSQGMGRNQGWRTF. The CDR3 DNA reads as TGTGCCAGCAGCCAAGGTATGGGGAGAAACCAAGGATGGAGGACCTTC. The chain recombines TRBV14 with TRBJ1-2; D call uncertain. Germline V lookup: CDR1 SGHDN, CDR2 FVKESK. CDR3 length: 16 residues. The V and J ends lost 1 base and 14 bases respectively, with 26 bases between them. The full variable domain, in which reference TRBV14 and TRBJ1-2 provide the parts outside the CDR3, is EAGVTQFPSHSVIEKGQTVTLRCDPISGHDNLYWYRRVMGKEIKFLLHFVKESKQDESGMPNNRFLAERTGGTYSTLKVQPAELEDSGVYFCASSQGMGRNQGWRTFGSGTRLTVV.

This chain links TRBV19 with TRBJ2-5; maybe TRBD1 (6 bases). CDR1 and CDR2 (germline): LNHDA, SQIVND (reference sequence). CDR3 length: 14 amino acids. V lost 10 bases, J lost 4 bases, and 19 bases lay in between. The chain's CDR3 is CATRQAGETETQYF. CDR3 coding DNA: TGTGCCACGAGACAGGCAGGGGAAACAGAGACCCAGTACTTC. Combining the CDR3 with reference TRBV19 and TRBJ2-5 gives the whole variable domain DGGITQSPKYLFRKEGQNVTLSCEQNLNHDAMYWYRQDPGQGLRLIYYSQIVNDFQKGDIAEGYSVSREKKESFPLTVTSAQKNPTAFYLCATRQAGETETQYFGPGTRLLVL.

The chain recombines TRBV24-1 with TRBJ2-3, with 7 bases lining up with TRBD1. The V and J ends lost 5 bases and 5 bases, in that order; junction bases with no gene match: 9. CDR3 length equals 15 residues. CDR1 and CDR2 from the germline V gene are KGHDR and SFDVKD. CDR3 DNA: TGTGCCACCAGTGCTCGGACAGGAGGACGAGATACGCAGTATTTT. Translating gives CATSARTGGRDTQYF.

This clone was recorded a few times. V is TRBV7-9 and J is TRBJ1-2; D gene uncertain. This CDR3 is 13 amino acids long. The V gene's germline CDR1 is SEHNR and CDR2 FQNEAQ (reference sequence). V dropped 1 base and J dropped 4 bases, with 7 bases sitting between them. The CDR3, as DNA: TGTGCCAGCAGCTTAGATTCCGGCTATGGCTACACCTTC. Its protein product is CASSLDSGYGYTF.

The rearrangement joins TRBV11-2 to TRBJ2-3, with 8 positions matching TRBD2. CDR1 and CDR2 from the germline V gene are SGHAT and FQNNGV. V lost 6 bases, J lost 4 bases, and 6 bases stayed unmatched. The CDR3 sequence is 14 residues long. CDR3 residues: CASSRGGVSDTQYF. CDR3 bases: TGTGCCAGCAGTCGGGGGGGCGTATCAGATACGCAGTATTTT.

In this sample, this clone turned up a few times. CDR3 DNA sequence: TGTGCCAGTACCAAGTTTCAGACAGGGAGTTCTAACTATGGCTACACCTTC. It translates to CASTKFQTGSSNYGYTF. The chain combines TRBV19 with TRBJ1-2; 7 bases align to TRBD1. The CDR3 contains 17 residues. Germline assignment: CDR1 LNHDA and CDR2 SQIVND (reference sequence). The V and J ends lost 7 bases and 0 bases, in that order; junction bases with no gene match: 14.

The gene calls are TRBV15 and TRBJ1-5, with unresolved D. Germline CDR1 LNHNV, CDR2 YYDKDF (reference sequence). The V and J ends lost 2 bases and 5 bases respectively, with 16 bases between them. The CDR3 runs 16 residues. The CDR3: CATSRSLAPLYQPQHF. CDR3 bases: TGTGCCACCAGCAGATCGTTGGCCCCTCTCTATCAGCCCCAGCATTTT.

The rearrangement uses TRBV15 and TRBJ1-4; D is unclear. V was shortened by 9 bases and J by 8 bases, with 19 bases between the two germline ends. The germline V gene encodes CDR1 LNHNV and CDR2 YYDKDF (reference sequence). This CDR3 is built from 14 residues. Written as DNA, the CDR3 is TGTGCCACGAAACTCCGCGGGTGTGGCGAAAAACTGTTTTTT. Translating gives CATKLRGCGEKLFF.

The V call is TRBV7-9, the J call TRBJ1-1; 10 nucleotides match TRBD1. Germline V lookup: CDR1 SEHNR, CDR2 FQNEAQ (reference sequence). Trimming at V came to 5 bases and at J to 4 bases, leaving 7 bases not matched to a gene. The CDR3 covers 15 residues. The CDR3 DNA is TGTGCCAGCAGCCCCGACAGGGGGCGAAGCACTGAAGCTTTCTTT. Protein: CASSPDRGRSTEAFF.

This clone was seen a handful of times. The V call is TRBV11-2, the J call TRBJ1-2, with 7 bases fitting TRBD1. Trimming at V came to 5 bases and at J to 4 bases, leaving 7 bases not matched to a gene. The germline V gene has CDR1 SGHAT and CDR2 FQNNGV. This CDR3 has 14 amino acids. This CDR3 reads CASSTGTAIYGYTF. The CDR3 coding sequence is TGTGCCAGCAGCACCGGGACAGCCATCTATGGCTACACCTTC.

The V gene is TRBV6-5, the J gene TRBJ2-1; tentatively, D is TRBD2 (5 bases). Germline V gene data show CDR1 as MNHEY and CDR2 as SVGAGI. The CDR3 extends over 14 amino acids. The germline V and J ends were trimmed by 0 bases and 7 bases, with 10 bases remaining between them. CDR3 bases: TGTGCCAGCAGTTACTCGCCTAGCCATAATGAGCAGTTCTTC. Translated: CASSYSPSHNEQFF.

The rearrangement joins TRBV5-5 to TRBJ1-5; D unresolved. The germline gives CDR1 SGHKS, CDR2 YYEKEE (reference sequence). There are 16 residues in the CDR3. Trimming stripped 0 bases from V and 4 bases from J, with 14 bases between. The CDR3 reads CASSLVGSGANQPQHF. CDR3 DNA sequence: TGTGCCAGCAGCTTGGTGGGGTCGGGAGCAAATCAGCCCCAGCATTTT.

DNA for the CDR3: TGTGCCGCCCGAGGGGACAGGGGGTCTGGAAACACCATATATTTT. Residues: CAARGDRGSGNTIYF. The genes are TRBV6-5 and TRBJ1-3; 11 positions agree with TRBD1. V lost 11 bases, J lost 1 base, and 7 bases stayed unmatched. The germline gives CDR1 MNHEY, CDR2 SVGAGI. This CDR3 comprises 15 residues.

The rearrangement links TRBV2 to TRBJ1-2; maybe TRBD1 (6 bases). Looked up from germline, CDR1 is SNHLY and CDR2 is FYNNEI. Trimming removed 9 bases from V and 7 bases from J, with 18 bases in between. The CDR3 covers 13 residues. CDR3 in DNA: TGTGCCAGGGGCAGGACAGCTCCTATTGGCTACACCTTC. This gives the protein CARGRTAPIGYTF.

The rearrangement uses TRBV5-1 and TRBJ2-4; maybe TRBD2 (5 bases). The germline V gene has CDR1 SGHRS and CDR2 YFSETQ. V was pared by 3 bases and J by 0 bases, with 16 bases between. The CDR3 consists of 17 residues. CDR3 protein: CASSSSVGLLAKNIQYF. The CDR3 DNA reads TGCGCCAGCAGCTCCTCGGTAGGACTCCTAGCCAAAAACATTCAGTACTTC.

V is TRBV6-1 and J is TRBJ2-3; 13 nucleotides match TRBD2. Germline V gives CDR1 MNHNS, CDR2 SASEGT. The junction had 10 bases not matched to a gene; V was cut back by 4 bases and J by 0 bases. This CDR3 region has 19 residues. CDR3 bases: TGTGCCAGCAGTGGAAGGACTAGCGGGGGAGTCCTTAGCACAGATACGCAGTATTTT. It is translated as CASSGRTSGGVLSTDTQYF.

The chain couples TRBV19 to TRBJ1-4, with D perhaps TRBD1 (5 bases). Trimming took 8 bases from V and 8 from J, leaving 15 bases between them. Germline CDR1 is LNHDA and CDR2 is SQIVND (reference sequence). CDR3 length: 13 residues. The chain's CDR3 is CASGGGRDEKLFF. The CDR3 nucleotides are TGTGCCAGTGGCGGGGGAAGGGACGAAAAACTGTTTTTT.

The rearrangement joins TRBV5-5 to TRBJ1-5, with D perhaps TRBD1 (5 bases). CDR1 SGHKS and CDR2 YYEKEE come from the germline V gene (reference sequence). Trimming took 4 bases from V and 2 from J, leaving 13 bases between them. The CDR3 is made up of 15 amino acids. CDR3 nucleotide sequence: TGTGCCAGCAGCCCCCGGGGGGAGGGCAATCAGCCCCAGCATTTT. Encoded protein: CASSPRGEGNQPQHF.

CDR3 DNA: TGCGCCAGCAGCTTTTCGGGGGGGGCCACAGATACGCAGTATTTT. Translating gives CASSFSGGATDTQYF. The chain is built from TRBV5-1 and TRBJ2-3, with TRBD2 identical over 8 bases. The CDR3 runs to 15 residues. The germline V gene has CDR1 SGHRS and CDR2 YFSETQ. J gave up 2 bases and V 2 bases, and 4 bases lay outside the gene matches. Complete variable domain (other parts from reference TRBV5-1 and TRBJ2-3): KAGVTQTPRYLIKTRGQQVTLSCSPISGHRSVSWYQQTPGQGLQFLFEYFSETQRNKGNFPGRFSGRQFSNSRSEMNVSTLELGDSALYLCASSFSGGATDTQYFGPGTRLTVL.

The rearrangement links TRBV15 to TRBJ1-5; weak D call: TRBD1 (5 bases). V shed 6 bases and J shed 4 bases, with 10 bases lying between them. This CDR3 has 13 amino acids. Germline assignment: CDR1 LNHNV and CDR2 YYDKDF (reference sequence). CDR3 DNA sequence: TGTGCCACCAGTGCTAGGGGTAATCAGCCCCAGCATTTT. Amino acid sequence: CATSARGNQPQHF.